These 12 T cell receptor beta chains share one sample of origin, sequenced in a study of cytomegalovirus exposure and HLA in healthy donors. The PCR used 60 Vbeta and 13 Jbeta primers. Measured with immunoSEQ multiplex PCR; TCRdb has only the in-frame clones, and not every one. This table holds about 63,000 clones, less than 75% found once. Sequenced material: PBMCs. The receptors were gathered from a middle-aged man in good health and CMV-seropositive.

The CDR3 protein is CASSQRAAYEQFF. Here the CDR3 DNA reads TGCGCCAGCAGCCAGAGGGCGGCTTATGAGCAGTTCTTC. The gene calls are TRBV4-1 and TRBJ2-1; D is possibly TRBD2 (5 bases). The V gene's germline CDR1 is MGHRA and CDR2 YSYEKL. The CDR3 is 13 residues long. The germline V and J ends were trimmed by 3 bases and 8 bases, with 11 bases remaining between them.

The chain combines TRBV2 with TRBJ2-5; D gene ambiguous. This CDR3 spans 13 amino acids. The germline CDR1 and CDR2 sequences are SNHLY and FYNNEI. Trimming left V 2 bases short and J 4 bases short, with 8 bases between. The CDR3 loop reads CASSETVRETQYF. CDR3 bases: TGTGCCAGCAGTGAAACGGTTCGAGAGACCCAGTACTTC.

This clone was detected only once. The genes are TRBV5-4 and TRBJ1-1; D ambiguous. Trimming stripped 3 bases from V and 5 bases from J, with 20 bases between. Germline assignment: CDR1 SGHNT and CDR2 YYREEE (reference sequence). The CDR3 sequence is 16 residues long. CDR3 in amino acids: CASSSSQGDPRTEAFF. CDR3 in DNA: TGTGCCAGCAGCTCATCACAAGGAGATCCAAGGACTGAAGCTTTCTTT. Complete variable domain (other parts from reference TRBV5-4 and TRBJ1-1): ETGVTQSPTHLIKTRGQQVTLRCSSQSGHNTVSWYQQALGQGPQFIFQYYREEENGRGNFPPRFSGLQFPNYSSELNVNALELDDSALYLCASSSSQGDPRTEAFFGQGTRLTVV.

The chain joins TRBV30 to TRBJ1-2; no reliable D call. This CDR3 has 14 residues. The V end lost 2 bases, the J end lost 5 bases, and 15 bases lay between the germline ends. Germline CDR1 reads GTSNPN; CDR2 reads SVGIG (reference sequence). CDR3 nucleotides: TGTGCCTGGAGTTGGGCCTCCTCAAGATATGGCTACACCTTC. Protein product: CAWSWASSRYGYTF. Full variable domain (outside the CDR3, taken from reference TRBV30 and TRBJ1-2): SQTIHQWPATLVQPVGSPLSLECTVEGTSNPNLYWYRQAAGRGLQLLFYSVGIGQISSEVPQNLSASRPQDRQFILSSKKLLLSDSGFYLCAWSWASSRYGYTFGSGTRLTVV.

The V gene is TRBV30, the J gene TRBJ2-3; D is uncertain. Germline values: CDR1 GTSNPN, CDR2 SVGIG (reference sequence). The CDR3 has 11 amino acids. Trimming removed 2 bases from V and 3 bases from J, with 3 bases in between. CDR3 nucleotides: TGTGCCTGGAGTTATACAGATACGCAGTATTTT. Translated, it gives CAWSYTDTQYF.

V usage is TRBV19 and J usage is TRBJ1-4, with 10 bases that match TRBD1. The CDR3 extends over 14 amino acids. From germline, CDR1 is LNHDA and CDR2 SQIVND (reference sequence). J gave up 8 bases and V 4 bases, and 4 bases lay outside the gene matches. CDR3: CASSRDRGREKLFF. The CDR3, as DNA: TGTGCCAGTAGTAGAGACAGGGGGCGAGAAAAACTGTTTTTT.

V and J are TRBV27 and TRBJ2-7; 9 nucleotides agree with TRBD1. Germline-derived CDR1 and CDR2 are MNHEY and SMNVEV (reference sequence). This CDR3 contains 16 residues. V trimming: 2 bases; J trimming: 1 base; junction bases outside the gene matches: 6. DNA for the CDR3: TGTGCCAGCAGTTTACCTCCAGGACAGGGGTCCTACGAGCAGTACTTC. Translation gives CASSLPPGQGSYEQYF.

The gene calls are TRBV11-2 and TRBJ1-5; D is uncertain. There are 15 residues in the CDR3. Germline CDR1 and CDR2: SGHAT and FQNNGV. Trimming cost V 0 bases and J 4 bases, with 10 bases left between them. CDR3 sequence reads: CASSLDLTVNQPQHF. DNA for the CDR3: TGTGCCAGCAGCTTAGATCTCACAGTTAATCAGCCCCAGCATTTT. Using reference TRBV11-2 and TRBJ1-5 for the parts outside the CDR3, the full variable domain is EAGVAQSPRYKIIEKRQSVAFWCNPISGHATLYWYQQILGQGPKLLIQFQNNGVVDDSQLPKDRFSAERLKGVDSTLKIQPAKLEDSAVYLCASSLDLTVNQPQHFGDGTRLSIL.

The CDR3, as DNA: TGTGCCACCAGCAGAGGGGGGGGACAGGCTAATGAAAAACTGTTTTTT. Encoded protein: CATSRGGGQANEKLFF. The gene calls are TRBV15 and TRBJ1-4, with 8 bases that match TRBD1. J lost 3 bases, V lost 1 base, and 4 bases had no gene match. The CDR3 is 16 residues long. Germline CDR1 and CDR2: LNHNV and YYDKDF (reference sequence). The complete variable domain, with remaining parts taken from reference TRBV15 and TRBJ1-4, reads DAMVIQNPRYQVTQFGKPVTLSCSQTLNHNVMYWYQQKSSQAPKLLFHYYDKDFNNEADTPDNFQSRRPNTSFCFLDIRSPGLGDTAMYLCATSRGGGQANEKLFFGSGTQLSVL.

V usage is TRBV6-1 and J usage is TRBJ1-4; D uncertain. The CDR3 is made up of 15 amino acids. V gave up 2 bases and J gave up 5 bases, with 12 bases separating them. Germline CDR1 and CDR2: MNHNS and SASEGT. The CDR3 DNA sequence: TGTGCCAGCAGTGAAACCGGGAGCAAAAATGAAAAACTGTTTTTT. It yields the protein CASSETGSKNEKLFF.

The chain uses TRBV11-2 and TRBJ2-7; D is perhaps TRBD2 (6 bases). Germline V gene lookup returns CDR1 SGHAT and CDR2 FQNNGV. The V and J ends lost 4 bases and 3 bases respectively, with 13 bases between them. There are 14 residues in the CDR3. CDR3 bases: TGTGCCAGCAGCTCTTCTAGGGGAGGCTACGAGCAGTACTTC. Its translation is CASSSSRGGYEQYF.

The chain recombines TRBV28 with TRBJ1-5, with D unclear. There are 14 residues in the CDR3. Trimming left V 8 bases short and J 2 bases short, with 13 bases between. Germline V gene data show CDR1 as MDHEN and CDR2 as SYDVKM. The CDR3 coding sequence is TGTGCCAGCGGCGAAACCGGGGGCAATCAGCCCCAGCATTTT. Translation gives CASGETGGNQPQHF.